The 13 T cell receptor beta chains presented below share a single source sample, sequenced in a study of T-cell memory formation after mild COVID-19. TCRdb re-called the 5' RACE reads with MiXCR, one entry per CDR3 protein. This sample yields under 400,000 distinct CDR3 sequences, of which around 28% are seen a single time; roughly 13% belongs to the top ten. Sequencing input: PBMCs or a T cell subset sorted from them (not recorded which). The receptors stem from an adult woman who had mild COVID-19 (a few samples of this study predate the infection). Cell type and time point are not known.

This rearrangement joins TRBV20-1 to TRBJ2-3, with no clear D. Germline assignment: CDR1 DFQATT and CDR2 SNEGSKA (reference sequence). V was trimmed by 5 bases and J by 0 bases, leaving 18 bases between them. The CDR3 sequence is 16 residues long. The CDR3 DNA follows: TGCAGTGCTCCCGACGTTGACCGGACGAGCACAGATACGCAGTATTTT. Translating it yields CSAPDVDRTSTDTQYF.

The chain couples TRBV4-2 to TRBJ1-3; D gene ambiguous. V was trimmed by 0 bases and J by 2 bases, leaving 14 bases between them. Germline loops: CDR1 LGHNA, CDR2 YNFKEQ. The CDR3 is 17 amino acids. CDR3 amino acids: CASSQDPRGATGNTIYF. The CDR3 DNA reads TGTGCCAGCAGCCAAGATCCCCGCGGTGCGACTGGAAACACCATATATTTT.

This chain joins TRBV14 and TRBJ1-1; D remains unclear. V lost 3 bases and J lost 1, with 9 bases in between. The V gene's germline CDR1 is SGHDN and CDR2 FVKESK. This CDR3 has 14 residues. CDR3 loop: CASSQASRNTEAFF. The DNA for the CDR3 is TGTGCCAGCAGCCAGGCATCGAGGAACACTGAAGCTTTCTTT.

This clonotype was seen more than once but under ten times. CDR3 sequence: CASREVRDAMNTGELFF. The CDR3 DNA is TGCGCCAGCCGTGAAGTCCGGGACGCGATGAACACCGGGGAGCTGTTTTTT. V and J are TRBV5-1 and TRBJ2-2; D tentatively reads TRBD1 or TRBD2 (5 bases each). Germline values: CDR1 SGHRS, CDR2 YFSETQ. The CDR3 runs to 17 residues. The ends were cut back, 7 bases at V and 1 base at J, with 20 bases in the middle.

The chain links TRBV5-1 to TRBJ1-2; D may be TRBD1 (5 bases). V gave up 6 bases and J gave up 2 bases, with 14 bases separating them. The CDR3 is 14 amino acids. CDR1 SGHRS and CDR2 YFSETQ come from the germline V gene. CDR3 in DNA: TGCGCCAGCAACCTCCAGGGAGGGAACTATGGCTACACCTTC. Its translation is CASNLQGGNYGYTF. The full variable domain, with the rest looked up from reference TRBV5-1 and TRBJ1-2, is KAGVTQTPRYLIKTRGQQVTLSCSPISGHRSVSWYQQTPGQGLQFLFEYFSETQRNKGNFPGRFSGRQFSNSRSEMNVSTLELGDSALYLCASNLQGGNYGYTFGSGTRLTVV.

This chain joins TRBV24-1 and TRBJ2-3; tentative D call: TRBD2 (5 bases). This CDR3 is 15 amino acids long. Germline V CDR1 and CDR2: KGHDR, SFDVKD. Trimming shortened V by 3 bases and J by 3 bases, and 12 bases separated the two germline ends. CDR3 DNA: TGTGCCACCAGTGATAGTAGCGAAATAACAGATACGCAGTATTTT. This sequence encodes CATSDSSEITDTQYF.

The gene calls are TRBV5-1 and TRBJ2-1; 7 bases align to TRBD1. Germline trimming cut 2 bases from V and 10 bases from J; bases unmatched to any gene: 6. The CDR3 has 13 amino acids. Germline V gives CDR1 SGHRS, CDR2 YFSETQ. The CDR3 is CASSLHRGEEQFF. The CDR3 region has the DNA TGCGCCAGCAGCTTACACAGGGGTGAGGAGCAGTTCTTC.

As to this clonotype: At one end the junction does not follow the germline gene, possibly because of a read error. The V call is TRBV23-1, the J call TRBJ1-5; D uncertain. TRBV23-1 is placed among ORFs of uncertain function. CDR3 length: 9 amino acids. The CDR3 here is CASSPVRAF. In DNA form, the CDR3 reads TGCGCCAGCAGTCCGGTTAGGGCTTTT.

The chain recombines TRBV6-1 with TRBJ2-2, with 9 nucleotides matching TRBD1. Germline assignment: CDR1 MNHNS and CDR2 SASEGT. V trimming: 5 bases; J trimming: 4 bases; junction bases outside the gene matches: 11. This CDR3 region has 17 residues. The CDR3 DNA sequence: TGTGCCAGCAGTCGAGACAGGGGGACCCTTGGCACCGGGGAGCTGTTTTTT. Amino acid sequence: CASSRDRGTLGTGELFF.

V usage is TRBV7-9 and J usage is TRBJ2-1, with a tentative D call TRBD2 (5 bases). Germline CDR1 and CDR2: SEHNR and FQNEAQ (reference sequence). The CDR3 has 19 amino acids. Between the trimmed V and J ends, which lost 2 bases and 4 bases, there was a span of 24 bases. The CDR3 nucleotides read TGTGCCAGCAGCTTATGGCGAGCTCGGACGGGAAGTTTGTACAATGAGCAGTTCTTC. Amino acid sequence: CASSLWRARTGSLYNEQFF.

The gene calls are TRBV7-2 and TRBJ2-2, with 11 bases fitting TRBD2. There are 17 residues in the CDR3. V lost 1 base and J lost 2; bases outside the gene matches: 3. From germline, CDR1 is SGHTA and CDR2 FQGNSA. The CDR3 is CASSLGLAGGNTGELFF. The CDR3 DNA reads TGTGCCAGCAGCTTAGGGCTAGCGGGAGGTAACACCGGGGAGCTGTTTTTT.

This clonotype has more than one count but fewer than ten. The V and J genes are TRBV11-1 and TRBJ2-2; D is ambiguous. CDR1 is SGHAT and CDR2 is FQDESV in the germline V gene (reference sequence). The CDR3 length is 15 residues. V lost 5 bases to trimming and J lost 6 bases, with 16 bases between them. The chain's CDR3 is CASSPIPGMAGELFF. In DNA form, the CDR3 reads TGTGCCAGCAGCCCAATCCCGGGTATGGCCGGGGAGCTGTTTTTT.

Comment on this clonotype: Since a much larger clone is just one base distant, this may be a read error. The V gene is TRBV7-7, the J gene TRBJ2-2; TRBD2 matches at 11 bases. The germline gives CDR1 SSHAT, CDR2 FNYEAQ (reference sequence). This CDR3 has 19 residues. CDR3 DNA sequence: TGTGCTGGCAGCTTACTGACTAGCGGGATGACGAGGGACACCGGGGAGCTGTTTTTT. This gives the protein CAGSLLTSGMTRDTGELFF.